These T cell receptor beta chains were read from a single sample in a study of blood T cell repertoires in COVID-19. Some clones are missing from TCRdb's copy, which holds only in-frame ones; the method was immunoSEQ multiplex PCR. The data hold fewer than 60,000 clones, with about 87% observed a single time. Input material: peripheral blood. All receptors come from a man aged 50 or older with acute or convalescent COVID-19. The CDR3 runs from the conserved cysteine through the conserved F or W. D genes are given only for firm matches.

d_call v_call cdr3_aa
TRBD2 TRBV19 CASSQGTAGVGELFF
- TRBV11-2 CASSFTGKPEAFF
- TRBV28 CASHSFLSGNTIYF
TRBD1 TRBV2 CASSVWFGTGRGGTDTQYF
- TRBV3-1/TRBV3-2 CASSQGHLSTEAFF
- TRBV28 CASSPPPGGATDTQYF
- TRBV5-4 CASSSTAGNTGELFF
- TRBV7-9 CASSLPEGSHGYTF
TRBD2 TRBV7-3 CASSLISASGNEQFF
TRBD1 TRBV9 CASSVDARPGGRGYTF
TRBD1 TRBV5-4 CASSRDRVENSPLHF
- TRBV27 CASSFGGLSEKLFF
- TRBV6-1 CASSEILGRGAGKLFF
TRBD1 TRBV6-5 CASTDRASGNTIYF
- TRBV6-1 CASREGLDHEKLFF
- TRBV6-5 CASSFTATSTDTQYF
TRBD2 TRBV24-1 CATSDSGTSASRYF
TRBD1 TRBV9 CASSVAGQGNGELFF
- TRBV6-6 CASSYSKGNYGYTF
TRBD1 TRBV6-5 CASSSPGDRNGYTF
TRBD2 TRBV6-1 CASSASIAGGSGEQFF
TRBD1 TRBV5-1 CASSLGDRATEAFF